This T cell receptor beta chain is drawn from a study of technical replicates of blood from a handful of donors. V lost 4 bases, J lost 1 base, and 14 bases lay in between. This CDR3 comprises 15 residues. Germline CDR1 reads SGDLS; CDR2 reads YYNGEE. Clones were read by immunoSEQ multiplex PCR, and TCRdb kept only the in-frame ones, dropping some. The table lists some 78,000 clones, around 94% of them singletons. Sample: T cells isolated from PBMCs. V usage is TRBV9 and J usage is TRBJ1-1; the D is unclear. The receptor comes from a human donor in good health. Here the CDR3 reads CASSISGLTNTEAFF. CDR3 nucleotide sequence: TGTGCCAGCAGCATAAGCGGACTTACGAACACTGAAGCTTTCTTT.